The 2 T cell receptor beta chains listed next were all sequenced from one sample in a study of T cell repertoires in cytomegalovirus infection. A single record per CDR3 protein comes from TCRdb applying MiXCR to the reads. The table has approximately 550,000 distinct CDR3 sequences, approximately 16% seen once. Input material: CD8+ T cells from PBMCs. These receptors all come from a human donor in good health (CMV status not recorded). Some clones in this sample may be carry-over from other donors' samples.

The chain joins TRBV20-1 to TRBJ1-4; possibly TRBD1 for D (5 bases). This CDR3 region has 15 residues. V was cut by 5 bases and J by 7 bases, with 20 bases left in between. Germline V lookup: CDR1 DFQATT, CDR2 SNEGSKA (reference sequence). In DNA form, the CDR3 reads TGCAGTGCTGAACAAGCAGGGAGGTTCGCTGAAAAACTGTTTTTT. As protein: CSAEQAGRFAEKLFF.

This clonotype was observed a few times. The chain carries TRBV27 and TRBJ1-5; no reliable D call. The V gene lost 5 bases and the J gene lost 4 bases, with 3 bases spanning the gap. The CDR3 is made up of 11 amino acids. Germline CDR1 is MNHEY and CDR2 is SMNVEV (reference sequence). CDR3: CASSPNQPQHF. DNA of the CDR3: TGTGCCAGCAGTCCAAATCAGCCCCAGCATTTT.